What follows are 22 T cell receptor beta chains derived from one specimen sequenced in a study of blood T cell repertoires in COVID-19. The data were produced by immunoSEQ multiplex PCR, yet TCRdb's version contains in-frame clones alone and is incomplete. This table has under 350,000 clones, about 88% appearing once. The material sequenced was peripheral blood. All receptors come from a man in his 70s with acute or convalescent COVID-19.

The chain has TRBV4-3 and TRBJ2-2; the match to TRBD2 covers 9 bases. The CDR3 is 17 residues long. J was trimmed by 8 bases and V by 0 bases; bases with no gene match: 10. Germline V gene data show CDR1 as LGHNA and CDR2 as YSLEER. The chain's CDR3 is CASSQEAVAGAWGELFF. The CDR3 nucleotides are TGCGCCAGCAGCCAAGAAGCGGTAGCGGGAGCATGGGGGGAGCTGTTTTTT.

This clone appeared a single time. This chain connects TRBV10-3 to TRBJ1-5; D is ambiguous. V lost 0 bases and J 5 bases, leaving 5 bases between the germline ends. This CDR3 comprises 13 residues. Germline V CDR1 and CDR2: ENHRY, SYGVKD. Here the CDR3 reads CAISESNDQPQHF. The DNA of the CDR3 is TGTGCCATCAGTGAGTCTAATGATCAGCCCCAGCATTTT.

The V gene is TRBV19, the J gene TRBJ2-7; a weak D match, TRBD2 (5 bases). Germline V gene data show CDR1 as LNHDA and CDR2 as SQIVND (reference sequence). The CDR3 length is 14 residues. Trimming pared 2 bases from V and 6 bases from J, leaving 14 bases between. CDR3 amino acids: CASSIRAPGGEQYF. Written as DNA, the CDR3 is TGTGCCAGTAGTATACGGGCCCCCGGAGGCGAGCAGTACTTC.

The chain has TRBV4-2 and TRBJ1-5; D is unclear. Trimming removed 1 base from V and 2 bases from J, with 12 bases in between. Germline loops: CDR1 LGHNA, CDR2 YNFKEQ. The CDR3 sequence is 16 residues long. This CDR3 reads CASSQGREFGNQPQHF. CDR3 in DNA: TGTGCCAGCAGCCAAGGGAGGGAGTTTGGCAATCAGCCCCAGCATTTT.

The chain couples TRBV28 to TRBJ2-1; TRBD1 matches at 8 bases. The CDR3 consists of 14 residues. With 5 bases clipped from V and 9 bases from J, the junction kept 9 bases outside the gene matches. Germline V gene sequence: CDR1 MDHEN, CDR2 SYDVKM. The chain's CDR3 is CASSPWAGGGEQFF. DNA of the CDR3: TGTGCCAGCAGTCCCTGGGCAGGGGGCGGTGAGCAGTTCTTC.

This clone was recorded a few times. The rearrangement joins TRBV2 to TRBJ2-1; 10 nucleotides align to TRBD1. The CDR3 has 17 residues. Germline V gene data show CDR1 as SNHLY and CDR2 as FYNNEI. V lost 6 bases to trimming and J lost 6 bases; unmatched junction nucleotides: 14. This CDR3 is CASSRTPPGQGSNEQFF. DNA for the CDR3: TGTGCCAGCAGCCGAACTCCCCCGGGACAGGGGAGCAATGAGCAGTTCTTC.

This sequence joins TRBV10-3 and TRBJ1-1; D might be TRBD1 (6 bases). V was pared by 5 bases and J by 1 base, with 11 bases between. Germline V gene data show CDR1 as ENHRY and CDR2 as SYGVKD. The CDR3 loop spans 14 amino acids. CDR3: CAISITGQNTEAFF. The CDR3 DNA sequence: TGTGCCATCAGTATTACAGGGCAGAACACTGAAGCTTTCTTT.

The CDR3 is CASSCAAGVYEQYF. The CDR3 DNA follows: TGTGCCAGCAGCTGTGCGGCGGGCGTCTACGAGCAGTACTTC. The V call is TRBV11-3, the J call TRBJ2-7, with TRBD2 as a possible D gene (5 bases). The CDR3 is 14 amino acids. V lost 4 bases, J lost 3 bases, and 13 bases lay in between. Per germline, CDR1 SGHNT and CDR2 YENEEA.

The J gene is TRBJ2-7, the V gene TRBV19, with D unresolved. The CDR3 covers 12 residues. CDR1 and CDR2 (germline): LNHDA, SQIVND (reference sequence). V was cut by 4 bases and J by 7 bases, with 11 bases left in between. The CDR3 loop reads CASSRLPGEQYF. The CDR3 region has the DNA TGTGCCAGTAGTAGGCTACCCGGGGAGCAGTACTTC. The full variable domain, in which reference TRBV19 and TRBJ2-7 provide the parts outside the CDR3, is DGGITQSPKYLFRKEGQNVTLSCEQNLNHDAMYWYRQDPGQGLRLIYYSQIVNDFQKGDIAEGYSVSREKKESFPLTVTSAQKNPTAFYLCASSRLPGEQYFGPGTRLTVT.

V gene TRBV29-1 combines with J gene TRBJ2-1; 7 bases line up with TRBD1. This CDR3 has 16 amino acids. With V trimmed by 3 bases and J by 5 bases, 13 bases remained unmatched. The germline gives CDR1 SQVTM, CDR2 ANQGSEA. CDR3 nucleotides: TGCAGCGTTGACTATAATCAACAGGGGTTAGACAATGAGCAGTTCTTC. This encodes CSVDYNQQGLDNEQFF.

This CDR3 is CAIRASRGTDTQYF. The CDR3 DNA is TGTGCCATCAGGGCGAGCAGGGGCACAGATACGCAGTATTTT. This chain connects TRBV10-3 to TRBJ2-3, with D perhaps TRBD1 (5 bases). The CDR3 consists of 14 residues. Germline V lookup: CDR1 ENHRY, CDR2 SYGVKD. V lost 6 bases, J lost 1 base, and 11 bases lay in between.

This clone showed up just a few times. The chain joins TRBV19 to TRBJ1-1; 8 positions agree with TRBD1. The CDR3 totals 13 residues. Germline CDR1 reads LNHDA; CDR2 reads SQIVND (reference sequence). The junction had 5 bases not matched to a gene; V was cut back by 5 bases and J by 6 bases. The CDR3 here is CASSAHRGAEAFF. The CDR3 coding sequence is TGTGCCAGTAGTGCCCACAGGGGGGCTGAAGCTTTCTTT.

The V call is TRBV19, the J call TRBJ1-1; D is uncertain. Germline values: CDR1 LNHDA, CDR2 SQIVND (reference sequence). This CDR3 comprises 13 residues. Trimming pared 5 bases from V and 1 base from J, leaving 8 bases between. DNA of the CDR3: TGTGCCAGTAGTTTACAGAGGAACACTGAAGCTTTCTTT. This codes for CASSLQRNTEAFF.

The CDR3 nucleotides are TGTGCCACCAGTGGCCCTAGCGGATACACCGGGGAGCTGTTTTTT. It is translated as CATSGPSGYTGELFF. The rearrangement links TRBV24-1 to TRBJ2-2; the match to TRBD2 covers 7 bases. Germline-derived CDR1 and CDR2 are KGHDR and SFDVKD. Trimming cost V 5 bases and J 3 bases; bases outside gene matches: 5. CDR3 length: 15 amino acids.

A few counts support this clone. V gene TRBV4-2 combines with J gene TRBJ1-5, with D possibly TRBD1 on 5 matching bases. Trimming took 4 bases from V and 5 from J, leaving 18 bases between them. The CDR3 loop spans 16 amino acids. Germline V gene data show CDR1 as LGHNA and CDR2 as YNFKEQ. The DNA of the CDR3 is TGTGCCAGCAGCCCCACCCGGGGGGAGAGGGATCAGCCCCAGCATTTT. Its translation is CASSPTRGERDQPQHF.

V is TRBV5-8 and J is TRBJ1-1; D might be TRBD1 (5 bases). The CDR3 sequence is 12 residues long. The V end was cut by 4 bases, the J end by 10 bases, with 14 bases between. Germline CDR1 is SGHTS and CDR2 is YDEGEE. CDR3 sequence reads: CASSVWGGPAFF. The CDR3 DNA is TGTGCCAGCAGCGTGTGGGGGGGACCAGCTTTCTTT.

The rearrangement links TRBV4-3 to TRBJ1-1; 7 bases line up with TRBD1. The germline CDR1 and CDR2 sequences are LGHNA and YSLEER. The CDR3 is 16 amino acids. V lost 3 bases to trimming and J lost 1 base; unmatched junction nucleotides: 8. This chain's CDR3 is CASSQAYGTENTEAFF. The CDR3 DNA follows: TGCGCCAGCAGCCAGGCATACGGGACAGAGAACACTGAAGCTTTCTTT.

This clone was found once. This sequence joins TRBV3-1 (or the pseudogene TRBV3-2) and TRBJ1-6; D gene uncertain. The germline V and J ends were trimmed by 1 base and 15 bases, with 10 bases remaining between them. The CDR3 totals 12 residues. The V gene's germline CDR1 is LGHDT and CDR2 YNNKEL (reference sequence). For the CDR3, the DNA is TGTGCCAGCAGCCAAGCCGGTTCTGTCCTCCACTTT. It is translated as CASSQAGSVLHF.

This chain joins TRBV3-1 (or the pseudogene TRBV3-2) and TRBJ2-5; tentative D call: TRBD1 (5 bases). The CDR3 consists of 15 residues. Trimming pared 1 base from V and 1 base from J, leaving 10 bases between. Germline V CDR1 and CDR2: LGHDT, YNNKEL (reference sequence). The CDR3 DNA is TGTGCCAGCAGCCAAGTCCCAGGGCCCCAAGAGACCCAGTACTTC. Protein sequence: CASSQVPGPQETQYF.

The chain employs TRBV5-4 and TRBJ2-2; 14 nucleotides agree with TRBD2. CDR1 is SGHNT and CDR2 is YYREEE in the germline V gene (reference sequence). This CDR3 spans 17 amino acids. Trimming cost V 5 bases and J 4 bases; bases outside gene matches: 7. DNA for the CDR3: TGTGCCAGCAGTCGCGGACTAGCGGGAGGACTCACCGGGGAGCTGTTTTTT. It encodes CASSRGLAGGLTGELFF.

This rearrangement joins TRBV5-1 to TRBJ1-2; no firm D call. The CDR3 is 13 amino acids. V was shortened by 0 bases and J by 7 bases, with 10 bases between the two germline ends. Looked up from germline, CDR1 is SGHRS and CDR2 is YFSETQ. In DNA form, the CDR3 reads TGCGCCAGCAGCTTGGGGTACATCTCTGGCTACACCTTC. Translation gives CASSLGYISGYTF.

The V call is TRBV6-6, the J call TRBJ1-1, with D perhaps TRBD1 (5 bases). Germline assignment: CDR1 MNHNY and CDR2 SVGAGI (reference sequence). The CDR3 runs to 16 residues. Trimming cost V 5 bases and J 5 bases, with 21 bases left between them. The CDR3 spells CASSSQPGRGDTEAFF. The CDR3 DNA is TGTGCCAGCAGTAGTCAACCGGGACGGGGGGATACTGAAGCTTTCTTT.